Listed below are T cell receptor beta chains from one sample, sequenced in a study of cytomegalovirus exposure and HLA in healthy donors. Measured with immunoSEQ multiplex PCR; TCRdb has only the in-frame clones, and not every one. Seen here are under 200,000 clones, approximately 74% observed once, and the top ten hold approximately 2.5%. Specimen: PBMCs. The receptor set was obtained from a woman aged 25 to 39 in good health and CMV-seronegative. The CDR3 runs from the conserved cysteine through the conserved F or W. A D gene is named only where the DNA matches it firmly. Not every row has a clone size; where given, it reads once, few, many or a size class.

CASSPGGTTSEEQYF,TGTGCCAGCAGCCCCGGGGGTACTACTTCTGAAGAGCAGTACTTC,TRBV5-4,-,-,TRBJ2-7
CASSHHRDGNQPQHF,TGCGCCAGCAGCCACCACAGGGATGGAAATCAGCCCCAGCATTTT,TRBV4-3,few,-,TRBJ1-5
CASSHPSGGQGWEKLFF,TGCGCCAGCAGCCACCCCAGCGGCGGACAGGGATGGGAAAAACTGTTTTTT,TRBV4-1,-,TRBD1,TRBJ1-4
CASSWEGRGAETQYF,TGTGCCAGCAGCTGGGAGGGCCGGGGGGCAGAGACCCAGTACTTC,TRBV5-5,-,-,TRBJ2-5
CASSFLAGGKETQYF,TGTGCCAGCAGTTTCTTAGCGGGAGGGAAAGAGACCCAGTACTTC,TRBV28,-,TRBD2,TRBJ2-5
CASSKDSREKLFF,TGTGCCAGCAGTAAGGACTCGCGGGAAAAACTGTTTTTT,TRBV6-5,-,-,TRBJ1-4
CASSPIPYEQYF,TGTGCCAGCAGCCCTATCCCTTACGAGCAGTACTTC,TRBV6-5,-,-,TRBJ2-7
CASSPRGLNTEAFF,TGTGCCAGCAGCCCCAGAGGCTTAAACACTGAAGCTTTCTTT,TRBV4-2,-,-,TRBJ1-1
CASSQDQGVSYEQYF,TGTGCCAGCAGCCAAGATCAGGGGGTGTCCTACGAGCAGTACTTC,TRBV14,-,TRBD1,TRBJ2-7
CASSLGWTDRENTEAFF,TGTGCCAGCAGCTTAGGCTGGACTGACAGGGAGAACACTGAAGCTTTCTTT,TRBV13,-,TRBD1,TRBJ1-1
CASSTAGGITEAFF,TGTGCCAGCAGCACCGCTGGCGGAATCACTGAAGCTTTCTTT,TRBV7-2,-,-,TRBJ1-1
CASSLWRRGQGANEQYF,TGTGCCAGCAGTTTATGGCGGCGGGGACAGGGGGCAAACGAGCAGTACTTC,TRBV28,once,TRBD1,TRBJ2-7
CASSPRSGSSYEQYF,TGTGCCAGCAGCCCCCGGAGCGGGAGTTCCTACGAGCAGTACTTC,TRBV5-5,few,TRBD2,TRBJ2-7
CASSETVGYTF,TGTGCCAGCTCAGAGACTGTCGGCTACACCTTC,TRBV18,-,-,TRBJ1-2
CASSYAGGRTDTQYF,TGTGCCAGCAGTTATGCAGGGGGCCGCACAGATACGCAGTATTTT,TRBV6-5,-,TRBD1,TRBJ2-3
CASSQSRSGELFF,TGTGCCAGCAGCCAATCCAGATCCGGGGAGCTGTTTTTT,TRBV14,-,-,TRBJ2-2
CASSMTGEDQPQHF,TGCGCCAGCAGCATGACAGGGGAAGATCAGCCCCAGCATTTT,TRBV5-1,-,TRBD1,TRBJ1-5
CASRPGEVYNEQFF,TGTGCCAGCAGACCGGGGGAGGTGTACAATGAGCAGTTCTTC,TRBV28,-,-,TRBJ2-1
CASRGAGDYGYTF,TGTGCCAGCAGGGGGGCGGGGGACTATGGCTACACCTTC,TRBV4-2,-,-,TRBJ1-2
CASSKQGILAYEQYF,TGTGCCAGCAGCAAACAGGGGATTCTGGCCTACGAGCAGTACTTC,TRBV5-4,once,TRBD1,TRBJ2-7
CASSSGRVAFF,TGTGCCAGCAGCTCGGGTCGGGTAGCTTTCTTT,TRBV7-9,-,-,TRBJ1-1
CASSQDRSGQGQAFF,TGTGCCAGCAGCCAAGATAGGTCGGGACAGGGACAAGCTTTCTTT,TRBV4-1,few,TRBD1,TRBJ1-1
CASGPGANTGELFF,TGTGCCAGCGGTCCCGGGGCGAACACCGGGGAGCTGTTTTTT,TRBV7-3,-,-,TRBJ2-2
CASSQGTGDSYEQYF,TGCGCCAGCAGCCAAGGGACAGGCGACTCCTACGAGCAGTACTTC,TRBV4-3,-,TRBD1,TRBJ2-7
CASSPTSGGRDTQYF,TGTGCCAGCAGCCCTACTAGCGGGGGGCGAGATACGCAGTATTTT,TRBV9,few,TRBD2,TRBJ2-3
CASSEVGRGNQPQHF,TGTGCCAGCAGTGAAGTGGGCAGGGGCAATCAGCCCCAGCATTTT,TRBV27,-,-,TRBJ1-5
CASSLTSGSSYEQYF,TGTGCCAGCAGTCTGACTAGCGGCAGCTCCTACGAGCAGTACTTC,TRBV28,-,TRBD2,TRBJ2-7
CASSQVTRGTEAFF,TGTGCCAGCAGCCAAGTCACCAGGGGCACTGAAGCTTTCTTT,TRBV4-2,-,-,TRBJ1-1
CASSQDGTSGGWEQFF,TGTGCCAGCAGCCAAGATGGGACTAGCGGGGGTTGGGAGCAGTTCTTC,TRBV4-2,once,TRBD2,TRBJ2-1
CASSPDWARTDTQYF,TGTGCCAGCAGCCCGGACTGGGCGAGGACAGATACGCAGTATTTT,TRBV9,-,-,TRBJ2-3
CASSLGGRPGQGARGYTF,TGTGCCAGCAGCTTAGGTGGACGTCCGGGACAGGGGGCGCGTGGCTACACCTTC,TRBV7-2,few,TRBD1,TRBJ1-2
CASSQEQGPYEQYF,TGTGCCAGCAGCCAAGAACAGGGACCCTACGAGCAGTACTTC,TRBV4-2,-,-,TRBJ2-7
CSVGSVKAFF,TGCAGCGTTGGGTCGGTGAAAGCTTTCTTT,TRBV29-1,-,-,TRBJ1-1
CSVSLAGGPWETQYF,TGCAGCGTTTCTCTAGCGGGGGGGCCCTGGGAGACCCAGTACTTC,TRBV29-1,once,TRBD2,TRBJ2-5
CASSTREAGVGTGELFF,TGTGCCAGTAGTACTCGAGAAGCGGGAGTTGGCACCGGGGAGCTGTTTTTT,TRBV19,-,TRBD2,TRBJ2-2
CASSHLAGGADTQYF,TGCGCCAGCAGCCACCTAGCGGGAGGTGCAGATACGCAGTATTTT,TRBV4-3,-,TRBD2,TRBJ2-3
CAWMGQGSGEQYF,TGTGCCTGGATGGGACAGGGATCTGGCGAGCAGTACTTC,TRBV30,-,TRBD1,TRBJ2-7
CASGGTGLAAYEQYF,TGTGCCAGCGGGGGGACGGGACTAGCGGCCTACGAGCAGTACTTC,TRBV27,-,TRBD2,TRBJ2-7
CAWSLDSYNEQFF,TGTGCCTGGAGCTTGGACAGCTACAATGAGCAGTTCTTC,TRBV30,-,-,TRBJ2-1
CRMISQGVDQPQHF,TGCAGAATGATTTCCCAGGGTGTCGATCAGCCCCAGCATTTT,TRBV29-1,-,-,TRBJ1-5
CASSSRGGRGTGELFF,TGTGCCAGCAGTTCCCGGGGGGGCAGGGGCACCGGGGAGCTGTTTTTT,TRBV27,few,TRBD2,TRBJ2-2
CASSLPGWEQFF,TGTGCCAGCAGCTTACCAGGATGGGAGCAGTTCTTC,TRBV7-2,-,-,TRBJ2-1
CASSLGPGTANTGELFF,TGTGCCAGCAGCTTAGGCCCCGGGACAGCGAACACCGGGGAGCTGTTTTTT,TRBV11-3,-,TRBD1,TRBJ2-2
CASSFYREYEQYF,TGTGCCAGCAGTTTTTACAGGGAGTACGAGCAGTACTTC,TRBV27,few,-,TRBJ2-7
CASSAQGYEQYF,TGTGCCAGCAGCGCCCAGGGCTACGAGCAGTACTTC,TRBV5-6,-,-,TRBJ2-7
CATSRDHMGQQTYGYTF,TGTGCCACCAGCAGAGATCATATGGGACAACAAACCTATGGCTACACCTTC,TRBV15,once,-,TRBJ1-2
CASSFIQGASDTQYF,TGTGCCAGCAGCTTTATCCAGGGGGCCTCAGATACGCAGTATTTT,TRBV11-1,-,TRBD1,TRBJ2-3
CASSLSLRSHQPQHF,TGTGCCAGCAGTTTATCTCTAAGGAGCCATCAGCCCCAGCATTTT,TRBV27,-,-,TRBJ1-5
CASSFLAGGKQFF,TGTGCCAGCAGCTTTCTAGCGGGGGGGAAGCAGTTCTTC,TRBV11-2,once,TRBD2,TRBJ2-1
CASSVASGSYPGANVLTF,TGTGCCAGCAGCGTAGCCTCAGGCTCCTATCCTGGGGCCAACGTCCTGACTTTC,TRBV9,-,-,TRBJ2-6
CASRGQSPWGKLFF,TGTGCCAGCAGGGGACAGTCCCCTTGGGGAAAACTGTTTTTT,TRBV28,-,TRBD1,TRBJ1-4
CASSYSGTGYNSPLHF,TGTGCCAGCAGTTACTCAGGGACAGGGTATAATTCACCCCTCCACTTT,TRBV6-5,once,TRBD1,TRBJ1-6
CASSAQRRYNEQFF,TGTGCCAGCAGTGCCCAGCGGCGCTACAATGAGCAGTTCTTC,TRBV2,-,-,TRBJ2-1
CASSYGRGDEQYF,TGTGCCAGCAGTTACGGGAGGGGGGACGAGCAGTACTTC,TRBV6-5,-,-,TRBJ2-7